This TCR beta chain was found in a study of cytomegalovirus exposure and HLA in healthy donors. General study points: In an earlier analysis, about 90% or about 30%: the productive usage of most TCR beta V segments. Rates of TCR association differed by HLA locus in a later analysis, with DRB1 highest and HLA-C lowest.

Germline V gene lookup returns CDR1 SGHAT and CDR2 FQNNGV. This CDR3 has 14 residues. V was clipped by 2 bases and J by 5 bases; unmatched bases: 4. The PCR employed 60 Vbeta primers together with 13 Jbeta primers. The assay was immunoSEQ multiplex PCR, and TCRdb's table has in-frame clones only and misses some. The data show 140,000 or so clones, with roughly 80% seen just once and roughly 2.9% held by the top ten. A remark on this clone: Antigen: not known.

The chain is built from TRBV11-2 and TRBJ2-7, with 9 bases matching TRBD1. Sequencing input: PBMCs. This clonotype was obtained from a woman in her twenties or thirties in good health and CMV-seronegative. The CDR3 protein is CASSLRQGGDEQYF. The DNA for the CDR3 is TGTGCCAGCAGCTTAAGACAGGGGGGAGACGAGCAGTACTTC.